The 11 T cell receptor beta chains in this list originate from one sample, sequenced in a study of control samples from healthy donors and cancer patients. Clones were sequenced by immunoSEQ multiplex PCR, and TCRdb holds only the in-frame ones, with some missing. There are 150,000 to 200,000 clones in the sample; almost 90% occur only once, and around 1.5% lies in the top ten. Sequencing was performed on blood. All receptors derive from a woman aged 50 to 60 in good health.

Concerning this clone: Other DNA sequences from this sample encode an identical CDR3 as well. J is TRBJ1-3 and V is TRBV14, with D possibly TRBD1 on 5 matching bases. CDR1 is SGHDN and CDR2 is FVKESK in the germline V gene. The CDR3 loop spans 14 amino acids. Trimming removed 6 bases from V and 2 bases from J, with 11 bases in between. For the CDR3, the DNA is TGTGCCAGCAGTCCCCTGGGGCCTGGAAACACCATATATTTT. It specifies CASSPLGPGNTIYF.

About this clone itself: At the DNA level, this CDR3 is encoded by other sequences in the same sample as well. The chain carries TRBV5-4 and TRBJ2-5; 11 nucleotides match TRBD1. Germline values: CDR1 SGHNT, CDR2 YYREEE (reference sequence). The CDR3 runs 14 residues. The ends lost 4 bases at V and 3 bases at J; junction bases unmatched: 2. The CDR3 loop is CASSPGQGEETQYF. In DNA form, the CDR3 reads TGTGCCAGCAGCCCGGGACAGGGGGAAGAGACCCAGTACTTC. Based on the CDR3 plus reference TRBV5-4 and TRBJ2-5, the full variable domain is ETGVTQSPTHLIKTRGQQVTLRCSSQSGHNTVSWYQQALGQGPQFIFQYYREEENGRGNFPPRFSGLQFPNYSSELNVNALELDDSALYLCASSPGQGEETQYFGPGTRLLVL.

The V gene is TRBV10-3, the J gene TRBJ2-1; D gene unclear. This CDR3 is 13 amino acids long. Looked up from germline, CDR1 is ENHRY and CDR2 is SYGVKD. V dropped 5 bases and J dropped 5 bases, with 10 bases sitting between them. The CDR3 bases are TGTGCCATCAGTTTCCGTGGCGACAATGAGCAGTTCTTC. It translates to CAISFRGDNEQFF.

The V and J genes are TRBV6-5 and TRBJ1-1; D gene unclear. The germline V gene has CDR1 MNHEY and CDR2 SVGAGI. V was pared by 0 bases and J by 3 bases, with 8 bases between. The CDR3 runs to 14 residues. In DNA, the CDR3 is TGTGCCAGCAGTTACTCGGGGTGGGACACTGAAGCTTTCTTT. Its translation is CASSYSGWDTEAFF.

CDR3 nucleotides: TGCGCCAGCAGCCAACGACAGGGAACTGGCATTCAGTACTTC. Amino acids: CASSQRQGTGIQYF. This chain uses TRBV5-1 with TRBJ2-4, with 7 nucleotides matching TRBD1. Trimming at V came to 4 bases and at J to 9 bases, leaving 10 bases not matched to a gene. The CDR3 is made up of 14 amino acids. The germline gives CDR1 SGHRS, CDR2 YFSETQ. Based on the CDR3 plus reference TRBV5-1 and TRBJ2-4, the full variable domain is KAGVTQTPRYLIKTRGQQVTLSCSPISGHRSVSWYQQTPGQGLQFLFEYFSETQRNKGNFPGRFSGRQFSNSRSEMNVSTLELGDSALYLCASSQRQGTGIQYFGAGTRLSVL.

The CDR3 loop is CASSRDGAGPSGGYTF. Here the CDR3 DNA reads TGTGCCAGCAGCCGTGACGGAGCGGGGCCGTCGGGAGGCTACACCTTC. The chain recombines TRBV7-9 with TRBJ1-2; maybe TRBD1 (5 bases). Germline values: CDR1 SEHNR, CDR2 FQNEAQ (reference sequence). The CDR3 has 16 amino acids. Trimming shortened V by 5 bases and J by 8 bases, and 24 bases separated the two germline ends. Using reference TRBV7-9 and TRBJ1-2 for the parts outside the CDR3, the full variable domain is DTGVSQNPRHKITKRGQNVTFRCDPISEHNRLYWYRQTLGQGPEFLTYFQNEAQLEKSRLLSDRFSAERPKGSFSTLEIQRTEQGDSAMYLCASSRDGAGPSGGYTFGSGTRLTVV.

The chain links TRBV28 to TRBJ1-2; D is ambiguous. Trimming removed 2 bases at V and 7 bases at J, with 8 bases between. This CDR3 has 12 amino acids. From germline, CDR1 is MDHEN and CDR2 SYDVKM. CDR3 coding DNA: TGTGCCAGCAGTTTAAAAGGGTTTGGCTACACCTTC. Translated: CASSLKGFGYTF.

The rearrangement uses TRBV5-1 and TRBJ2-3; 10 bases agree with TRBD2. The length of the CDR3 is 18 residues. From germline, CDR1 is SGHRS and CDR2 YFSETQ. V was clipped by 5 bases and J by 0 bases; unmatched bases: 12. The CDR3 reads CASSLNTASGGSTDTQYF. The CDR3 DNA reads TGCGCCAGCAGTCTCAACACGGCTAGCGGGGGTAGCACAGATACGCAGTATTTT.

CDR3 sequence: CASSLAAREQYF. CDR3 sequence (DNA): TGTGCCAGCAGCTTGGCAGCGCGGGAGCAGTACTTC. This sequence joins TRBV5-5 and TRBJ2-7; no definite D call. V lost 0 bases and J 7 bases, leaving 8 bases between the germline ends. CDR1 and CDR2 from the germline V gene are SGHKS and YYEKEE (reference sequence). This CDR3 is 12 amino acids long.

The count of this clone is one. This sequence joins TRBV27 and TRBJ2-1; D unresolved. This CDR3 comprises 16 residues. Germline values: CDR1 MNHEY, CDR2 SMNVEV (reference sequence). V shed 0 bases and J shed 4 bases, with 13 bases lying between them. The CDR3 bases are TGTGCCAGCAGTTTATCGAGAGAAGCCCATTACAATGAGCAGTTCTTC. Its protein product is CASSLSREAHYNEQFF.

The genes are TRBV27 and TRBJ2-5, with 8 bases fitting TRBD1. Per germline, CDR1 MNHEY and CDR2 SMNVEV (reference sequence). The CDR3 has 18 amino acids. Trimming removed 6 bases from V and 4 bases from J; junction bases left unmatched: 19. The CDR3 sequence is CASSYGPVGRGHGETQYF. The CDR3 DNA reads as TGTGCCAGCAGCTACGGTCCCGTCGGCAGGGGGCATGGAGAGACCCAGTACTTC.